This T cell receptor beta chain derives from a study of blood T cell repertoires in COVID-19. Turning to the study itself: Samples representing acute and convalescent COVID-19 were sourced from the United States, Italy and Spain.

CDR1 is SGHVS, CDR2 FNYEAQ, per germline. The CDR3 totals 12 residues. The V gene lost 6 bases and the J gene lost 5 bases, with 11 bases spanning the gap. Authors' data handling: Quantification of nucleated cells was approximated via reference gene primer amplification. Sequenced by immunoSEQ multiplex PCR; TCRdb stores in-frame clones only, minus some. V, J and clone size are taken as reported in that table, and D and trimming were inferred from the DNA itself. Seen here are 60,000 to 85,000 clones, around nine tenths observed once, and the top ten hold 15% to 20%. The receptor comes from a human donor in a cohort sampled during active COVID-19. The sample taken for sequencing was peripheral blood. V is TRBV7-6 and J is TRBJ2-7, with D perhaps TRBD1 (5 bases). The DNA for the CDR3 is TGTGCCAGCAGTCCGACAGCGAACGAGCAGTACTTC. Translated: CASSPTANEQYF.